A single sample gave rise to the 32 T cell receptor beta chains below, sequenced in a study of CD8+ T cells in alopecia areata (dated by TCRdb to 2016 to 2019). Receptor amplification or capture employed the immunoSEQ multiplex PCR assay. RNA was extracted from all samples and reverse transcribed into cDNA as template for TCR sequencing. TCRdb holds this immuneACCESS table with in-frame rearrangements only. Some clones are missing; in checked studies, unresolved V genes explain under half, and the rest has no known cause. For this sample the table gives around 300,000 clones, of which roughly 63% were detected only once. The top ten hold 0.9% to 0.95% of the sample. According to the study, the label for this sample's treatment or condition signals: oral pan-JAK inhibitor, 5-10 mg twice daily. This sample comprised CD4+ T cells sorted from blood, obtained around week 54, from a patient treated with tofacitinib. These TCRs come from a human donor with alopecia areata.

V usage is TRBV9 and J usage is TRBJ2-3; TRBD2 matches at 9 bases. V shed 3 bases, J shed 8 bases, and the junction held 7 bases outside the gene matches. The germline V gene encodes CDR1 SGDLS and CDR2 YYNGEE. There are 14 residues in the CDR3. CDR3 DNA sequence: TGTGCCAGCAGCGGGCGGGGGGGCCCCCTTACGCAGTATTTT. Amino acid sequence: CASSGRGGPLTQYF. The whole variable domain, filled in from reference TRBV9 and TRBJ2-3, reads DSGVTQTPKHLITATGQRVTLRCSPRSGDLSVYWYQQSLDQGLQFLIQYYNGEERAKGNILERFSAQQFPDLHSELNLSSLELGDSALYFCASSGRGGPLTQYFGPGTRLTVL.

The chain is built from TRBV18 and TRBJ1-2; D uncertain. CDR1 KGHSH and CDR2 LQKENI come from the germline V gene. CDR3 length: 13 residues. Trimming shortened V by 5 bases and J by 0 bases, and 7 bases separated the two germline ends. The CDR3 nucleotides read TGTGCCAGCTCAATTCAGACTAACTATGGCTACACCTTC. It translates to CASSIQTNYGYTF.

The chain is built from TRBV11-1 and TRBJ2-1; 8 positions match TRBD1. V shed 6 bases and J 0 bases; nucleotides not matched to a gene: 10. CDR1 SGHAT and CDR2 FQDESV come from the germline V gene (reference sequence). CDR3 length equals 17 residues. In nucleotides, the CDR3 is TGTGCCAGCAGAAATACAGGGGGTACCAGCTCCTACAATGAGCAGTTCTTC. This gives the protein CASRNTGGTSSYNEQFF.

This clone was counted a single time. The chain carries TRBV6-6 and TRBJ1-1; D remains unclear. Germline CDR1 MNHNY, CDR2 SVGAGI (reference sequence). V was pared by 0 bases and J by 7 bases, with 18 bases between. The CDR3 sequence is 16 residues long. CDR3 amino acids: CASSYSWGSYPDEAFF. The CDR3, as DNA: TGTGCCAGCAGTTACTCTTGGGGTTCGTATCCGGATGAAGCTTTCTTT.

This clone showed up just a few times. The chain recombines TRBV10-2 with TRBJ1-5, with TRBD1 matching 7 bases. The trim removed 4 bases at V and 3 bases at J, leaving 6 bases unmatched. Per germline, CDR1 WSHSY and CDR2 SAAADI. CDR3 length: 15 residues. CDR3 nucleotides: TGCGCCAGCAGTGGCGGCAGGGGGGACAATCAGCCCCAGCATTTT. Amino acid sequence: CASSGGRGDNQPQHF.

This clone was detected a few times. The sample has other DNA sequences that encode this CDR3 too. The chain's CDR3 is CASSYLAGTDTQYF. The CDR3 DNA reads as TGTGCCAGCAGTTACCTAGCGGGGACAGATACGCAGTATTTT. The chain uses TRBV6-5 and TRBJ2-3; 9 positions match TRBD2. Trimming at V came to 2 bases and at J to 3 bases, leaving 0 bases not matched to a gene. The CDR3 is 14 residues long. Germline V lookup: CDR1 MNHEY, CDR2 SVGAGI.

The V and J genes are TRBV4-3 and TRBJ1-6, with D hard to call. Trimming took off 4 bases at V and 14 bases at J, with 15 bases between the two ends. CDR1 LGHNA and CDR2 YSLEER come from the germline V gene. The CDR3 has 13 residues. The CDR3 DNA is TGCGCCAGCAGCCCCCAGGAACGCCAAGCCCTCCACTTT. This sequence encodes CASSPQERQALHF.

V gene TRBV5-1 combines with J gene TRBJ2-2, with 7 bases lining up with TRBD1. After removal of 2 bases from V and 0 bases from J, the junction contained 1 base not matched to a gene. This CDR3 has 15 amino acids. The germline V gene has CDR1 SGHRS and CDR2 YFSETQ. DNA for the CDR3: TGCGCCAGCAGCTTTGGGACAGCGAACACCGGGGAGCTGTTTTTT. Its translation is CASSFGTANTGELFF.

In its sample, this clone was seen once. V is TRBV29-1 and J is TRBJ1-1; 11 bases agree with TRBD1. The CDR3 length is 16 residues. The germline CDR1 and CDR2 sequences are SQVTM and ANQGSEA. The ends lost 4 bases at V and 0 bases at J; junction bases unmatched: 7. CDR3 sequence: CSVGGGQGGMNTEAFF. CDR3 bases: TGCAGCGTTGGCGGGGGACAGGGGGGAATGAACACTGAAGCTTTCTTT.

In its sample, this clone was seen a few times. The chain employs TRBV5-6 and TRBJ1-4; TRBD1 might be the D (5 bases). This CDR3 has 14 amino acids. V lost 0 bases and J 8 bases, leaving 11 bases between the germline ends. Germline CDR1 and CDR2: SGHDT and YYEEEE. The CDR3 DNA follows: TGTGCCAGCAGCTTGGGACAGAGGGGAGAAAAACTGTTTTTT. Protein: CASSLGQRGEKLFF. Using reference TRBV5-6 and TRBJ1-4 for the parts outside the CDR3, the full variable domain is DAGVTQSPTHLIKTRGQQVTLRCSPKSGHDTVSWYQQALGQGPQFIFQYYEEEERQRGNFPDRFSGHQFPNYSSELNVNALLLGDSALYLCASSLGQRGEKLFFGSGTQLSVL.

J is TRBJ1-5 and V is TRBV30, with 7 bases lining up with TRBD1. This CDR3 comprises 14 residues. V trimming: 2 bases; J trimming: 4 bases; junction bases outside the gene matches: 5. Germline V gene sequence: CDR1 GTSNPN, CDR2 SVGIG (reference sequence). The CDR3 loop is CAWSLQGWNQPQHF. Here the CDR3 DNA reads TGTGCCTGGAGTTTACAGGGGTGGAATCAGCCCCAGCATTTT. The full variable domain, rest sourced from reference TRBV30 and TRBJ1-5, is SQTIHQWPATLVQPVGSPLSLECTVEGTSNPNLYWYRQAAGRGLQLLFYSVGIGQISSEVPQNLSASRPQDRQFILSSKKLLLSDSGFYLCAWSLQGWNQPQHFGDGTRLSIL.

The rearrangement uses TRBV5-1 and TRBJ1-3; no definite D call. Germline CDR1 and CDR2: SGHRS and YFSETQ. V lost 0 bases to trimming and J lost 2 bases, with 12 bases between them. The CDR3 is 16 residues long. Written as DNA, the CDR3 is TGCGCCAGCAGCTTGGGTCCAGAGGGAACTGGAAACACCATATATTTT. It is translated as CASSLGPEGTGNTIYF.

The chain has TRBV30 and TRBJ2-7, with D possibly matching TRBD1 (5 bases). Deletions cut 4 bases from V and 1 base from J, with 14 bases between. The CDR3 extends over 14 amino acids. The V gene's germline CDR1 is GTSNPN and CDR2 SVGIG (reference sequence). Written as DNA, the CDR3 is TGTGCCTGGACTTCGAAGGGGAATTCCTACGAGCAGTACTTC. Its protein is CAWTSKGNSYEQYF.

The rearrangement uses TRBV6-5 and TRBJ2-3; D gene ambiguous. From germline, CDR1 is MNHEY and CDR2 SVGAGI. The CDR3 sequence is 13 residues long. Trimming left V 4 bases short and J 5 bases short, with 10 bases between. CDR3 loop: CASSSATRDTQYF. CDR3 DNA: TGTGCCAGCAGTTCCGCGACAAGAGATACGCAGTATTTT.

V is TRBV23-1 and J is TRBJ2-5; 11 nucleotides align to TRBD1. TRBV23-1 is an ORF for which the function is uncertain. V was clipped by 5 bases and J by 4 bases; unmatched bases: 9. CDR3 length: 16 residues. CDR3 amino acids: CASSKTPGTGGETQYF. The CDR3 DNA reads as TGCGCCAGCAGTAAGACCCCCGGGACAGGGGGAGAGACCCAGTACTTC.

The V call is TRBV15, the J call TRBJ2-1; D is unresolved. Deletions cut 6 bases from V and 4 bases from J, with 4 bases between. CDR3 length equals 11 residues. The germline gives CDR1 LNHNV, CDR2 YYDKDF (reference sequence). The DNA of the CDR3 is TGTGCCACCAGTTGGTACAATGAGCAGTTCTTC. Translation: CATSWYNEQFF.

The CDR3 sequence is CSVLNGGMAEAFF. In DNA form, the CDR3 reads TGCAGCGTTTTGAACGGGGGGATGGCTGAAGCTTTCTTT. The chain joins TRBV29-1 to TRBJ1-1, with TRBD1 as a possible D gene (5 bases). This CDR3 has 13 residues. Germline CDR1 reads SQVTM; CDR2 reads ANQGSEA. Between the trimmed V and J ends, which lost 5 bases and 6 bases, there was a span of 16 bases. Full variable domain (outside the CDR3, taken from reference TRBV29-1 and TRBJ1-1): SAVISQKPSRDICQRGTSLTIQCQVDSQVTMMFWYRQQPGQSLTLIATANQGSEATYESGFVIDKFPISRPNLTFSTLTVSNMSPEDSSIYLCSVLNGGMAEAFFGQGTRLTVV.

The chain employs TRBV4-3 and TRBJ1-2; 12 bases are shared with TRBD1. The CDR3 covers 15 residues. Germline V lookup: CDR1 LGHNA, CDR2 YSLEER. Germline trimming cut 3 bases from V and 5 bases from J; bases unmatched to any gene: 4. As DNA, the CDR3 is TGCGCCAGCAGCCAGGCGGGACAGGGGGCTTATGGCTACACCTTC. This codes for CASSQAGQGAYGYTF.

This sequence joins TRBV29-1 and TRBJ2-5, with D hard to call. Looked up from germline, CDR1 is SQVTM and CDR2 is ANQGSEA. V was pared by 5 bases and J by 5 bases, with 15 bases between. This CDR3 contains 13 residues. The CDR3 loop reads CSVRSGVGETQYF. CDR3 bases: TGCAGCGTTCGATCAGGAGTTGGGGAGACCCAGTACTTC. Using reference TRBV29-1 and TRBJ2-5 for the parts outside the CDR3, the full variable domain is SAVISQKPSRDICQRGTSLTIQCQVDSQVTMMFWYRQQPGQSLTLIATANQGSEATYESGFVIDKFPISRPNLTFSTLTVSNMSPEDSSIYLCSVRSGVGETQYFGPGTRLLVL.

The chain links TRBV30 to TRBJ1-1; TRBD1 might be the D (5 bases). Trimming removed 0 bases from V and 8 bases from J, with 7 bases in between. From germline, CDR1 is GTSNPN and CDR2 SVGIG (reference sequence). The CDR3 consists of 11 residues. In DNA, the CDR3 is TGTGCCTGGAGTGTGGGACCAGAAGCTTTCTTT. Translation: CAWSVGPEAFF.

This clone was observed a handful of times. CDR3 DNA sequence: TGTGCCACCAGGACAGGATACTACAATGAGCAGTTCTTC. Its protein is CATRTGYYNEQFF. This chain uses TRBV15 with TRBJ2-1; maybe TRBD1 (6 bases). Trimming removed 6 bases from V and 3 bases from J, with 9 bases in between. This CDR3 has 13 amino acids. Germline V gene lookup returns CDR1 LNHNV and CDR2 YYDKDF (reference sequence).

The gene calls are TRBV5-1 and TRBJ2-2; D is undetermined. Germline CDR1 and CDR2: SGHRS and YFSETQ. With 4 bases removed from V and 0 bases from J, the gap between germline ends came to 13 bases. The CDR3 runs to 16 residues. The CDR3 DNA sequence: TGCGCCAGCAGCCCGCCCGGACGGACGAACACCGGGGAGCTGTTTTTT. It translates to CASSPPGRTNTGELFF.

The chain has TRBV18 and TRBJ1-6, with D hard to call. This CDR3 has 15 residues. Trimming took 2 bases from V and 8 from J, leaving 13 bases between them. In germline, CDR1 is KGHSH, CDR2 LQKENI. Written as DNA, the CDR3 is TGTGCCAGCTCACCATCGTCCACAGAGGATTCACCCCTCCACTTT. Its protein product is CASSPSSTEDSPLHF.

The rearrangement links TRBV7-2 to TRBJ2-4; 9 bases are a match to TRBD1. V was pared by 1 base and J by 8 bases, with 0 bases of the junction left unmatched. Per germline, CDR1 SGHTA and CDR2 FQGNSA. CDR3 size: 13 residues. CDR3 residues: CASSLGTGDIQYF. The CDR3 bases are TGTGCCAGCAGCTTAGGGACAGGGGACATTCAGTACTTC.

The CDR3 spells CASSSGLLGETQYF. The CDR3 DNA sequence: TGTGCCAGCAGTTCCGGACTTCTAGGGGAGACCCAGTACTTC. V and J are TRBV5-4 and TRBJ2-5; possibly TRBD2 for D (5 bases). Germline V CDR1 and CDR2: SGHNT, YYREEE (reference sequence). The ends were cut back, 5 bases at V and 5 bases at J, with 16 bases in the middle. CDR3 size: 14 residues.

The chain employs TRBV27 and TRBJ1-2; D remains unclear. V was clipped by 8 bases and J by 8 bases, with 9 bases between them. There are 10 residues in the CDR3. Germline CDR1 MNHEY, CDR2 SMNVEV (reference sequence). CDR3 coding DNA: TGTGCCAGCCCCAGCGGAGGCTACACCTTC. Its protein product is CASPSGGYTF.

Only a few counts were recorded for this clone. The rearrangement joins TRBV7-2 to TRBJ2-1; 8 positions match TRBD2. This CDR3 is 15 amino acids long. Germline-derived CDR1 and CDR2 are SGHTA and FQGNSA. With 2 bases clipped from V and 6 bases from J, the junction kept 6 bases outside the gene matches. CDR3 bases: TGTGCCAGCAGCTTAATAAGAGGGACTAGCAATGAGCAGTTCTTC. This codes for CASSLIRGTSNEQFF.

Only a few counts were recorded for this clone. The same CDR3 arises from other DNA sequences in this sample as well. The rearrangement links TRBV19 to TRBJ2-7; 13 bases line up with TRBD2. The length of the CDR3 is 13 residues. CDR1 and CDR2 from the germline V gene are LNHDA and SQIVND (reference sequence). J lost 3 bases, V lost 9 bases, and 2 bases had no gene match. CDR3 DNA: TGTGCCAGCCGGACTAGCGGGGGCTACGAGCAGTACTTC. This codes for CASRTSGGYEQYF.

CDR3 protein: CASSLNFDPGDYNEQFF. The CDR3 DNA is TGTGCCAGCAGCTTAAATTTTGACCCGGGGGACTACAATGAGCAGTTCTTC. V gene TRBV7-8 combines with J gene TRBJ2-1, with D possibly being TRBD2 (6 bases). CDR1 is SGHVS, CDR2 FQNEAQ, per germline. The V gene lost 2 bases and the J gene lost 3 bases, with 17 bases spanning the gap. The CDR3 consists of 17 residues. The full variable domain, rest sourced from reference TRBV7-8 and TRBJ2-1, is GAGVSQSPRYKVAKRGQDVALRCDPISGHVSLFWYQQALGQGPEFLTYFQNEAQLDKSGLPSDRFFAERPEGSVSTLKIQRTQQEDSAVYLCASSLNFDPGDYNEQFFGPGTRLTVL.

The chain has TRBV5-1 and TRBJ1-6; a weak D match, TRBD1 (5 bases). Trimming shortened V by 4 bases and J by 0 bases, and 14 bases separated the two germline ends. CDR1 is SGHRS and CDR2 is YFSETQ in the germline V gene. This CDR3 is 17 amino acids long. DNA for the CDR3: TGCGCCAGCAGCACGGGGACGGTGAGCTCCTATAATTCACCCCTCCACTTT. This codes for CASSTGTVSSYNSPLHF.

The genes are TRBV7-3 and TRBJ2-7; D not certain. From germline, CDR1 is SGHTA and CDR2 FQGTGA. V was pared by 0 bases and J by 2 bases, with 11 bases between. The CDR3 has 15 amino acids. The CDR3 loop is CASSLTAQPAYEQYF. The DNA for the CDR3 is TGTGCCAGCAGCTTAACAGCACAGCCTGCCTACGAGCAGTACTTC.

The CDR3 nucleotides are TGTGCCAGCAGCTTAACAGGGGCCGGAGGGGAGACCCAGTACTTC. It specifies CASSLTGAGGETQYF. The chain uses TRBV7-9 and TRBJ2-5; TRBD1 is a possible D gene (7 bases). Germline V gene data show CDR1 as SEHNR and CDR2 as FQNEAQ (reference sequence). The V end was cut by 2 bases, the J end by 5 bases, with 15 bases between. The CDR3 length is 15 residues.